The present T cell receptor beta chain was sequenced within a study of identical twins. Study-level points and caveats: Abundant beta clonotypes from cord blood had fewer insertions, unlike memory repertoires, which showed none. For out-of-frame beta sequences, excess twin sharing was weaker.

Germline lookup yields CDR1 SGHRS and CDR2 YFSETQ. This CDR3 region has 17 residues. J lost 8 bases, V lost 1 base, and 9 bases had no gene match. This clonotype was observed at least ten times. Its antigen is currently unknown. TCRdb used MiXCR to reprocess the 5' RACE reads, holding one entry per CDR3 protein. The table includes some 900,000 distinct CDR3 sequences, approximately 13% detected once. This sample also appeared in a second study, on yellow fever vaccine responses in identical twins.

The source is a woman aged 18-29 years in good health. V is TRBV5-1 and J is TRBJ2-1, with 13 bases aligning to TRBD2. Sequencing was performed on PBMCs. The DNA for the CDR3 is TGCGCCAGCAGCTTGTGGACTAGCGGGAGCGCCTTTGATGAGCAGTTCTTC. Residues: CASSLWTSGSAFDEQFF.